This T cell receptor beta chain was found in a study of cytomegalovirus exposure and HLA in healthy donors. This CDR3 comprises 14 residues. The V gene's germline CDR1 is SEHNR and CDR2 FQNEAQ (reference sequence). Primers: 60 Vbeta forward and 13 Jbeta reverse. TCRdb's copy holds only in-frame clones and misses some; the assay was immunoSEQ multiplex PCR. The sample has roughly 170,000 clones, around 81% seen once. Study findings and constraints: Among TCR beta chains of equal frequency, HLA-associated ones were more clonally expanded in a later analysis.

This clone was seen more than once but under ten times. Its antigen is not known. The junction does not match germline at one end; this may be a read error. The origin of this receptor is a woman in her 30s in good health and CMV-seronegative. Sequenced material: PBMCs. The chain carries TRBV7-9 and TRBJ2-7, with 8 bases aligning to TRBD1. Here the CDR3 DNA reads TGTTCCAGCAGCTTACTAGACAGGGGTCGCGAGCAGTACTTC. Amino acids: CSSSLLDRGREQYF.